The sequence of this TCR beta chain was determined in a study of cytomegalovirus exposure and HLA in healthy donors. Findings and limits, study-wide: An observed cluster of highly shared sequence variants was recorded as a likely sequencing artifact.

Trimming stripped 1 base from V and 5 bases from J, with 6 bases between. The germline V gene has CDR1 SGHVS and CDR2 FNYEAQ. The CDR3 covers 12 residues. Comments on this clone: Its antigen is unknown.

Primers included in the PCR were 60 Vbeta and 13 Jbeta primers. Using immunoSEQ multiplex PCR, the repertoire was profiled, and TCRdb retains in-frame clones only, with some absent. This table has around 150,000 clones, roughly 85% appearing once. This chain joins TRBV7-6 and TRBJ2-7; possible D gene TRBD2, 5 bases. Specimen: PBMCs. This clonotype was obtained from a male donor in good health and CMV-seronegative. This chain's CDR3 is CASSLGADEQYF. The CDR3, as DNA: TGTGCCAGCAGCTTAGGAGCGGACGAGCAGTACTTC.